Listed below are T cell receptor beta chains from one sample, sequenced in a study of beta chain features in type 1 diabetes. Method: immunoSEQ multiplex PCR; TCRdb's copy keeps in-frame clones and lacks some. In the table there are approximately 14,000 clones, 65% of which are singletons. The material sequenced was stem cell memory CD4+ T cells from blood. These receptors all come from a woman younger than 35 with type 1 diabetes. The CDR3 runs from the conserved cysteine through the conserved F or W. The order of the fields is clone size, J gene, D gene, V gene, CDR3 protein, CDR3 DNA. The D gene is left open where the match is weak. For some rows the clone size is stated as once, few or many, or as a class when expanded; others skip it.

>NA|TRBJ2-7|NA|TRBV5-1
CASSLASGYEQYF
TGCGCCAGCAGCTTGGCATCGGGGTACGAGCAGTACTTC
>NA|TRBJ2-1|TRBD1|TRBV11-1
CASSPGTDEQFF
TGTGCCAGCAGCCCCGGGACAGATGAGCAGTTCTTC
>NA|TRBJ2-7|NA|TRBV30
CAWSEGDGGSYEQYF
TGTGCCTGGAGCGAGGGGGACGGTGGTTCCTACGAGCAGTACTTC
>NA|TRBJ1-4|TRBD1|TRBV18
CASSATGISTNEKLFF
TGTGCCAGCTCAGCGACAGGGATATCAACTAATGAAAAACTGTTTTTT
>once|TRBJ1-1|NA|TRBV30
CAWSEQGNTEAFF
TGTGCCTGGAGTGAACAGGGAAACACTGAAGCTTTCTTT
>NA|TRBJ2-3|NA|TRBV7-8
CASSEYTDTQYF
TGTGCCAGCAGCGAGTACACAGATACGCAGTATTTT
>NA|TRBJ2-1|NA|TRBV10-3
CAISRGYNEQFF
TGTGCCATCAGTAGGGGCTACAATGAGCAGTTCTTC
>few|TRBJ2-1|TRBD2|TRBV5-1
CASSQTSGLHNEQFF
TGCGCCAGCAGCCAGACTAGCGGACTACACAATGAGCAGTTCTTC
>NA|TRBJ2-7|TRBD1|TRBV6-5
CASSARDSVKQYF
TGTGCCAGCAGCGCCCGGGACAGCGTCAAGCAGTACTTC
>NA|TRBJ1-2|NA|TRBV18
CASSPVAVNYGYTF
TGTGCCAGCTCACCGGTGGCAGTCAACTATGGCTACACCTTC
>NA|TRBJ1-4|NA|TRBV2
CASSVGLVDANEKLFF
TGTGCCAGCAGCGTTGGACTTGTGGACGCTAATGAAAAACTGTTTTTT
>NA|TRBJ1-2|TRBD1|TRBV7-2
CASSIQTGDYGYTF
TGTGCCAGCAGCATACAGACAGGGGATTATGGCTACACCTTC
>NA|TRBJ1-5|NA|TRBV4-2
CASSIRLQGADSNQPQHF
TGTGCCAGCAGTATACGCTTACAGGGAGCGGATAGCAATCAGCCCCAGCATTTT
>few|TRBJ2-7|NA|TRBV5-5
CASSLLGEQYF
TGTGCCAGCAGCCTTCTAGGCGAGCAGTACTTC
>NA|TRBJ2-7|NA|TRBV7-8
CASSLALGSLSYEQYF
TGTGCCAGCAGCTTAGCGCTTGGTAGCCTCTCCTACGAGCAGTACTTC
>NA|TRBJ1-2|NA|TRBV7-3
CASSFQGGGGYTF
TGTGCCAGCAGCTTCCAGGGTGGCGGTGGCTACACCTTC
>NA|TRBJ1-1|NA|TRBV11-2
CASSVHGDREAFF
TGTGCCAGCAGCGTGCACGGAGATCGTGAAGCTTTCTTT
>NA|TRBJ1-1|TRBD1|TRBV14
CASSGTGGYLNTEAFF
TGTGCCAGCAGCGGGACAGGGGGATATCTGAACACTGAAGCTTTCTTT
>once|TRBJ2-5|NA|TRBV10-3
CATSFIGGGAETQYF
TGTGCCACCAGTTTTATCGGCGGAGGGGCGGAGACCCAGTACTTC
>NA|TRBJ2-5|NA|TRBV7-2
CASSFLETQYF
TGTGCCAGCAGCTTCCTCGAGACCCAGTACTTC
>NA|TRBJ2-3|NA|TRBV9
CASSVANSGITDTQYF
TGTGCCAGCAGCGTAGCGAATAGCGGAATCACAGATACGCAGTATTTT
>once|TRBJ1-5|NA|TRBV9
CASSAGSSNQPQHF
TGTGCCAGCAGCGCGGGTAGTAGCAATCAGCCCCAGCATTTT
>few|TRBJ2-7|NA|TRBV18
CASSPAGGQYEQYF
TGTGCCAGCTCACCTGCAGGGGGGCAGTACGAGCAGTACTTC
>few|TRBJ1-3|NA|TRBV11-2
CASSLNPASISSGNTIYF
TGTGCCAGCAGCTTAAATCCCGCCTCAATCAGCTCTGGAAACACCATATATTTT
>NA|TRBJ1-4|NA|TRBV4-3
CASSQGGKSEKLFF
TGCGCCAGCAGCCAAGGCGGGAAATCTGAAAAACTGTTTTTT
>NA|TRBJ2-1|NA|TRBV19
CASSMDRSEPYNEQFF
TGTGCCAGTAGTATGGACAGATCCGAACCCTACAATGAGCAGTTCTTC
>NA|TRBJ1-4|TRBD1|TRBV30
CAWSADRASNEKLFF
TGTGCCTGGAGTGCCGACAGGGCATCTAATGAAAAACTGTTTTTT
>NA|TRBJ2-1|NA|TRBV25-1
CARCSDEQFF
TGTGCCAGATGTAGCGATGAGCAGTTCTTC
>few|TRBJ2-1|TRBD2|TRBV5-8
CASSLLLAGVGEQFF
TGTGCCAGCAGCTTGTTGCTAGCGGGAGTGGGTGAGCAGTTCTTC
>NA|TRBJ2-1|TRBD2|TRBV19
CASSSLAGGYNEQFF
TGTGCCAGTAGTAGTCTAGCGGGGGGATACAATGAGCAGTTCTTC
>few|TRBJ2-1|NA|TRBV4-3
CASSQDRTPVPTNEQFF
TGCGCCAGCAGCCAAGATCGAACCCCCGTCCCGACAAATGAGCAGTTCTTC
>NA|TRBJ2-1|NA|TRBV13
CASSLYPDTRQFF
TGTGCCAGCAGCTTATACCCGGACACCAGGCAGTTCTTC
>NA|TRBJ1-1|NA|TRBV2
CASSLTGSYTEAFF
TGTGCCAGCAGCCTCACAGGGTCGTACACTGAAGCTTTCTTT
>NA|TRBJ2-3|NA|TRBV12-2
CASRLRSGVTDTQYF
TGTGCAAGTCGCTTACGTAGCGGGGTCACAGATACGCAGTATTTT
>NA|TRBJ1-6|NA|TRBV25-1
CASSAQNSYNSPLHF
TGTGCCAGCAGTGCCCAGAACTCCTATAATTCACCCCTCCACTTT
>NA|TRBJ1-5|NA|TRBV5-1
CASSQDGGMDQPQHF
TGCGCCAGCAGCCAGGACGGGGGGATGGATCAGCCCCAGCATTTT
>few|TRBJ1-2|NA|TRBV7-9
CASSRYGGYGYTF
TGTGCCAGCAGCCGTTACGGAGGCTATGGCTACACCTTC
>NA|TRBJ1-1|NA|TRBV11-3
CASSLQGDTEAFF
TGTGCCAGCAGCCTACAGGGTGATACTGAAGCTTTCTTT
>NA|TRBJ2-5|NA|TRBV7-9
CASSLAWAGEEETQYF
TGTGCCAGCAGCTTAGCGTGGGCCGGGGAAGAAGAGACCCAGTACTTC
>NA|TRBJ2-2|TRBD1|TRBV15
CATSSVRGIGGELFF
TGTGCCACCAGCAGCGTCAGGGGGATCGGCGGGGAGCTGTTTTTT
>NA|TRBJ2-1|NA|TRBV2
CASSESGKGNEQFF
TGTGCCAGCAGTGAATCCGGGAAAGGGAATGAGCAGTTCTTC
>NA|TRBJ2-5|NA|TRBV7-9
CASSSRETQYF
TGTGCCAGCAGTTCCAGGGAGACCCAGTACTTC
>NA|TRBJ2-1|NA|TRBV29-1
CSVVVGGADEQFF
TGCAGCGTTGTGGTAGGGGGGGCCGATGAGCAGTTCTTC